One T cell receptor beta chain is described in this entry. Authors' analysis steps: How many nucleated cells were present was estimated from reference gene primer amplification. The repertoire was sequenced with immunoSEQ multiplex PCR; TCRdb's copy has only in-frame clones and lacks some. The D gene and trimming were derived from the DNA, and the V and J assignments and clone size from that table. Of 450,000 or so clones listed, nearly 90% are singletons. Germline V CDR1 and CDR2: SNHLY, FYNNEI. Trimming took 8 bases from V and 5 from J; bases not matched to a gene: 12. This CDR3 comprises 15 residues. These data originate in a study of blood T cell repertoires in COVID-19. Looking at the study overall: Material from acute and convalescent COVID-19 was sourced from the United States, Italy and Spain.

The clonotype originates from a man between 18 and 35 years old with COVID-19, enrolled during active disease. The sample taken for sequencing was peripheral blood. The rearrangement uses TRBV2 and TRBJ1-1, with TRBD1 identical over 9 bases. In DNA form, the CDR3 reads TGTGCCAGCGATTTTACAGGGGGCACGGGGACTGAAGCTTTCTTT. Protein sequence: CASDFTGGTGTEAFF.